These T cell receptor beta chains were read from a single sample in a study of cytomegalovirus exposure and HLA in healthy donors. Profiling relied on immunoSEQ multiplex PCR, and the TCRdb table lists in-frame clones only, not all of them. The sample lists around 130,000 clones; just under 85% were seen once. What was sequenced was PBMCs. Receptors were obtained from a boy aged 2 to 10 in good health and CMV-seronegative. The CDR3 runs from the conserved cysteine through the conserved F or W. Some rows have no size entry. The others give once, few or many, or a class for an expanded clone.

clone_size v_call cdr3_length cdr3_aa
few TRBV14 15 CASSGAGLMNTEAFF
- TRBV7-9 17 CASSPPIWTVGDYGYTF
once TRBV6-5 14 CASRPRGSGNTIYF
- TRBV25-1 14 CASRGTGSAYEQYF
- TRBV2 16 CASIEGRGRTGNTIYF
- TRBV21-1 16 CASGMSFKEGFTEAFF
- TRBV5-1 12 CASSLDGNTIYF
- TRBV1 16 CTSPVRLRLAPDTQYF
- TRBV9 15 CASSVGSPGSYGYTF
- TRBV5-8 14 CASSLLALQETQYF
once TRBV2 15 CASSEALGINTEAFF
- TRBV6-4 14 CASHSGDAAGELFF
few TRBV7-2 17 CASSLLMGLAGFDEQFF
- TRBV7-9 16 CSSSSLAGGDTGELFF
- TRBV11-2 15 CASSLWAGGTDTQYF
- TRBV11-2 17 CASSLGGASGVPYEQYF
once TRBV18 13 CASSPLKGTEAFF
- TRBV27 13 CATSEQNTGELFF
- TRBV4-1 14 CASSQGTGGPEAFF
- TRBV19 14 CASSRGTGFYEQYF
- TRBV4-1 18 CASSQGLTKQGARTEAFF
- TRBV19 15 CASSTRTGGSYEQYF
- TRBV18 13 CASSLHIKETQYF
- TRBV12-5 13 CASDGTGRDTQYF
- TRBV7-2 15 CASRYPGHKNTEAFF
- TRBV9 16 CASSVGGTSGSETQYF
- TRBV15 17 CATSRGRTLNSGNTIYF
- TRBV10-3 12 CAIKIPVYGYTF
- TRBV7-9 16 CSSSLGSGGKTYEQYF
few TRBV19 13 CASSMGAQDTQYF
- TRBV11-1 13 CASSFGQGGGYTF
- TRBV7-9 13 CASSLQANTEAFF
- TRBV30 14 CAWSPGFSGNTIYF
- TRBV7-2 13 CASSSRQADEQFF
once TRBV7-9 12 CAIARGRDGYTF
- TRBV7-9 16 CASSFLQGAGNEKLFF
- TRBV11-2 14 CASRDIYSGNTIYF
- TRBV18 16 CASSPLRSTGSNEQFF
once TRBV6-5 15 CASRESYGTYNEQFF
- TRBV9 14 CASSASGIGAEAFF
- TRBV6-1 16 CASSEALREYTWELFF
- TRBV11-2 11 CARPSGTEAFF
- TRBV27 13 CASSDRDNYGYTF
few TRBV6-6 13 CASSEPEDTEAFF
- TRBV7-9 16 CASSPRGTNMNTEAFF